Many counts were recorded for the clone carrying this T cell receptor beta chain. Antigen: not known. Included in the TCR beta cDNA libraries were unique molecular identifiers. TCRdb processed the PCR reads anew with MiXCR; each CDR3 protein has one entry. Of approximately 360,000 distinct CDR3 sequences in the sample, around 37% were seen once. These data belong to a study of post-analysis software for immune sequencing data. Study-level findings and limits: With TRBV5-6, TRBV5-1 and TRBV20-1 included, about five TRBV segments were more frequent in patients than in controls. Controls showed significantly higher normalized Chao1 diversity than did multiple sclerosis patients.

CDR1 and CDR2 (germline): SNHLY, FYNNEI. V lost 6 bases to trimming and J lost 4 bases, with 19 bases between them. CDR3 length: 17 amino acids. The sequencing sample was made of blood. The chain uses TRBV2 and TRBJ2-6; D remains ambiguous. This sequence originates from a girl between 5 and 17 years old with multiple sclerosis. The CDR3 loop is CASRATTVKSGANVLTF. CDR3 DNA sequence: TGTGCCAGCAGAGCCACGACTGTTAAATCCGGGGCCAACGTCCTGACTTTC.